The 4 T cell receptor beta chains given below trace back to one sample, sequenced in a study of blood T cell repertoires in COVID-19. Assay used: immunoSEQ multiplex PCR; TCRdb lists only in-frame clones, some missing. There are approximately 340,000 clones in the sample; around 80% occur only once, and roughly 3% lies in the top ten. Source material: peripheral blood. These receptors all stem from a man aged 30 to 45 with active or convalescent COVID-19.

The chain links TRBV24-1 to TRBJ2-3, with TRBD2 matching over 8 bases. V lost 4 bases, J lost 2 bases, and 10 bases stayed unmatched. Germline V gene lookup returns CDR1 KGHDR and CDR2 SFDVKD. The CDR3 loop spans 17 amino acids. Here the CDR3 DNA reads TGTGCCACCAGTGACATGACTAGCGCGCGGGACACAGATACGCAGTATTTT. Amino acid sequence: CATSDMTSARDTDTQYF.

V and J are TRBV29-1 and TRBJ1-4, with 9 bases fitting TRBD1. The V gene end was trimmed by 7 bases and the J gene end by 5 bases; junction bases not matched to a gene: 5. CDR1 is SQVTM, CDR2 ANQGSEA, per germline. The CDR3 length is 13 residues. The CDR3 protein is CSGITGGNEKLFF. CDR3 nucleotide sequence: TGCAGCGGTATAACAGGGGGCAATGAAAAACTGTTTTTT.

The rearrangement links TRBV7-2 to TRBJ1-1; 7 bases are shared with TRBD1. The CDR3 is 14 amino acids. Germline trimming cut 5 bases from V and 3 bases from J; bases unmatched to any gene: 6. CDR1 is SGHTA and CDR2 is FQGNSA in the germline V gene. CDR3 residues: CASSILTGYTEAFF. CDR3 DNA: TGTGCCAGCAGCATACTGACAGGGTACACTGAAGCTTTCTTT.

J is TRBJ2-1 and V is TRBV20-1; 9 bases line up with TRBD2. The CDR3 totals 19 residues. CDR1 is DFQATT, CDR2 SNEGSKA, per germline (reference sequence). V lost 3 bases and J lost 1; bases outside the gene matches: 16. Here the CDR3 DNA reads TGCAGTGCTAGTCCCGGGACTAGCTCTCTCTGGGGTTCCTACAATGAGCAGTTCTTC. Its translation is CSASPGTSSLWGSYNEQFF.